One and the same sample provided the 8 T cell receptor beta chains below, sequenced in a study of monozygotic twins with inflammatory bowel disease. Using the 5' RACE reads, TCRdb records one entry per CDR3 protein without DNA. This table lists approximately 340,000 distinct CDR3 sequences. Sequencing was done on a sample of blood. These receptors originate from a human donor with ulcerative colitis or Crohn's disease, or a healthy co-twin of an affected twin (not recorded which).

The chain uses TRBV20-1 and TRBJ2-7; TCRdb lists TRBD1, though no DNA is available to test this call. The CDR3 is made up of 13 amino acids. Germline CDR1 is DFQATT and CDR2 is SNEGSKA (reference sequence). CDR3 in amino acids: CSAIRGVLDEQYF.

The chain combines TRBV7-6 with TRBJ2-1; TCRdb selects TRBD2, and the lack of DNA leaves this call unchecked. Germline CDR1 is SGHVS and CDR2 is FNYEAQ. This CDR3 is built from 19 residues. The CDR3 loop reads CASSLNTPGTSGFMGEQFF.

The CDR3 loop reads CASRPGDSYNEQFF. This chain connects TRBV5-1 to TRBJ2-1; TCRdb selects TRBD1, and the lack of DNA leaves this call unchecked. The length of the CDR3 is 14 residues. Germline CDR1 and CDR2: SGHRS and YFSETQ.

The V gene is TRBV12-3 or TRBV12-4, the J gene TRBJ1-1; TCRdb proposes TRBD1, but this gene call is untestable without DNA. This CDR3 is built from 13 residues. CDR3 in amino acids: CASSFRGVTEAFF.

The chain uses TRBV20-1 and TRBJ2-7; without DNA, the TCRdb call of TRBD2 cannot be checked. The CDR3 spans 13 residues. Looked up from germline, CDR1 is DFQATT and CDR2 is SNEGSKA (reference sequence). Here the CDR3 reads CSARATSGYEQYF.

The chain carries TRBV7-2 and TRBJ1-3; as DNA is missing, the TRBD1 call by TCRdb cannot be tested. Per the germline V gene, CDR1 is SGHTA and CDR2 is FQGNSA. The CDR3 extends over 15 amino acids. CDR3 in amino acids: CASSWDRATGNTIYF. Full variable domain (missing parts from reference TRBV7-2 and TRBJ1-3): GAGVSQSPSNKVTEKGKDVELRCDPISGHTALYWYRQSLGQGLEFLIYFQGNSAPDKSGLPSDRFSAERTGGSVSTLTIQRTQQEDSAVYLCASSWDRATGNTIYFGEGSWLTVV.

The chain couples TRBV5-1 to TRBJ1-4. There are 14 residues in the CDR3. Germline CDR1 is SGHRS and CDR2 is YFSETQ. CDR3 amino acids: CASSPRVNGEKLFF.

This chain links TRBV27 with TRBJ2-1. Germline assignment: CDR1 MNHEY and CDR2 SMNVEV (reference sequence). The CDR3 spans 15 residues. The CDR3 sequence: CASSFLSSRDNEQFF.